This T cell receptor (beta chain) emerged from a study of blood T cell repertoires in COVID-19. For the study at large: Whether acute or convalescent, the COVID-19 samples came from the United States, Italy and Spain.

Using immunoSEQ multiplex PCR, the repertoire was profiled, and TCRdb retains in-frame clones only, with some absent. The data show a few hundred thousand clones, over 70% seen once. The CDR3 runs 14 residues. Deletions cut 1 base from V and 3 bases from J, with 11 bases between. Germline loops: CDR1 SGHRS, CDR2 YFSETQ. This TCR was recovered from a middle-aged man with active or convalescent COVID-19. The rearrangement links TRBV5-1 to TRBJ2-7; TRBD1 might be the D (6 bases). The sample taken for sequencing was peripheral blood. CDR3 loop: CASSLNRADYEQYF. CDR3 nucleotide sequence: TGCGCCAGCAGCTTGAACAGGGCGGACTACGAGCAGTACTTC.